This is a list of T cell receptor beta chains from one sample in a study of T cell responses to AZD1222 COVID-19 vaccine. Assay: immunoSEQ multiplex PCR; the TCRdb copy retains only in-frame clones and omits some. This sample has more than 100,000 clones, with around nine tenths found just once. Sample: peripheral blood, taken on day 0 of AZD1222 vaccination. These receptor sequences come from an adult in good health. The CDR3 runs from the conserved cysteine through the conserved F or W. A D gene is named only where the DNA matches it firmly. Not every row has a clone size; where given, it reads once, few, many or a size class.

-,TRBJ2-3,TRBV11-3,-,TGTGCCAGCAGCTTAGGTAGTTACACAGATACGCAGTATTTT,CASSLGSYTDTQYF
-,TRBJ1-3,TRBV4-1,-,TGCGCCAGCAGCCAATCGGCCCTAAGCCCCTTGGGATTCTCTGGAAACACCATATATTTT,CASSQSALSPLGFSGNTIYF
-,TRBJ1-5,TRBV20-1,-,TGCAGTGCTATTGACGACAGCCCTTATCAGCCCCAGCATTTT,CSAIDDSPYQPQHF
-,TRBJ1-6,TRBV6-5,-,TGTGCCAGCAGTCAATACCGGGACCAGAATTCACCCCTCCACTTT,CASSQYRDQNSPLHF
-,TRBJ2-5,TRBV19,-,TGTGCCAGTAGGTTTAGCCCTGGCGGCGCAGAGACCCAGTACTTC,CASRFSPGGAETQYF
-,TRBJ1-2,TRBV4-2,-,TGTGCCTGCAGCCACGTCCGGGGGCTCGACTATGGCTACACCTTC,CACSHVRGLDYGYTF
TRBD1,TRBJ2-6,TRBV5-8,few,TGTGCCAGCAGCTTGGCCCGGACAGGCCTCTCTGGGGCCAACGTCCTGACTTTC,CASSLARTGLSGANVLTF
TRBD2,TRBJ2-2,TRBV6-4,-,TGTGCCAGCACGGGGGGGCAGGACACCGGGGAGCTGTTTTTT,CASTGGQDTGELFF
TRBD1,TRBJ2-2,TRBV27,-,TGTGCCAGCAGTTCCCGGACAGGGGGGACCGGGGAGCTGTTTTTT,CASSSRTGGTGELFF
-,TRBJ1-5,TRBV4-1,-,TGCGCCAGCAGCCAAGATCAGGAACAGCCCCAGCATTTT,CASSQDQEQPQHF